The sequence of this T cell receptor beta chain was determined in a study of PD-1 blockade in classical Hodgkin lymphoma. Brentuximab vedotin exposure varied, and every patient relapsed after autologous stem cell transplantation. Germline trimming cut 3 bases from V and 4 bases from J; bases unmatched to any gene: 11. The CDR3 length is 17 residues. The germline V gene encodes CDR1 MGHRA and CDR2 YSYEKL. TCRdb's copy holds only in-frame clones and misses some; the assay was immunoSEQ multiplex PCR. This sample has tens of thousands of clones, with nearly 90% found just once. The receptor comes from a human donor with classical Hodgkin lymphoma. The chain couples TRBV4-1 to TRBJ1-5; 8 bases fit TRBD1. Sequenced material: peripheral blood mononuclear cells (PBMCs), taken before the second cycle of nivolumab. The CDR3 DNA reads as TGCGCCAGCAGCCACAGGTGGCTGACAGGGGCGAATCAGCCCCAGCATTTT. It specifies CASSHRWLTGANQPQHF.